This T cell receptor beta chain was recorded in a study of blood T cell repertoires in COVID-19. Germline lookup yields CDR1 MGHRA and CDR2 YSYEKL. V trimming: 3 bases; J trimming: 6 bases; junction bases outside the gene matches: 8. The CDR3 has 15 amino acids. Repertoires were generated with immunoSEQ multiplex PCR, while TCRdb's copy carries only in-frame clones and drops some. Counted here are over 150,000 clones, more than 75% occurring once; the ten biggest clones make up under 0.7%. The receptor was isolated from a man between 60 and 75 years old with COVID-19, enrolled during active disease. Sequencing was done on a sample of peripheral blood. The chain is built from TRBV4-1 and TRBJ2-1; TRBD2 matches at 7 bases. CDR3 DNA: TGCGCCAGCAGCCAGGAGGGGAGGGAAATCAATGAGCAGTTCTTC. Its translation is CASSQEGREINEQFF.